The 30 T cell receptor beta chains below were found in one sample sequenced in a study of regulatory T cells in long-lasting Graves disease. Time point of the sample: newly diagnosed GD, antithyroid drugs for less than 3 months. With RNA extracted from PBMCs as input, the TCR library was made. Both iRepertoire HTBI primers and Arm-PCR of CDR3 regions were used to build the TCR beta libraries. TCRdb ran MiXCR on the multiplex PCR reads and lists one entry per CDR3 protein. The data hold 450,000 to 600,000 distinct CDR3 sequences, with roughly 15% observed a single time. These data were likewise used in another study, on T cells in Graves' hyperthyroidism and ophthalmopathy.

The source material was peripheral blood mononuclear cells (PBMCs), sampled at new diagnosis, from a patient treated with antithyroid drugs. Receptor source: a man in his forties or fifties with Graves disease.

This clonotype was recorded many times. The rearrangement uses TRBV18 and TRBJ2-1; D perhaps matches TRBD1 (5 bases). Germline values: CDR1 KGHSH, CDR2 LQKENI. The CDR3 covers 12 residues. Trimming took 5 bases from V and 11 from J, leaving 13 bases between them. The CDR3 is CASSTNDRQQFF. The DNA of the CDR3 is TGTGCCAGCTCAACCAACGACAGACAGCAGTTCTTC.

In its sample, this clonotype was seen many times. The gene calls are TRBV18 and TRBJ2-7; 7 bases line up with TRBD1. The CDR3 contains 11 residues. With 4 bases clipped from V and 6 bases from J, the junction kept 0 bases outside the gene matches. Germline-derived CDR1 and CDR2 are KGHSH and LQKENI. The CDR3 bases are TGTGCCAGCTCACAGGGGGCCGAGCAGTACTTC. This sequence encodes CASSQGAEQYF.

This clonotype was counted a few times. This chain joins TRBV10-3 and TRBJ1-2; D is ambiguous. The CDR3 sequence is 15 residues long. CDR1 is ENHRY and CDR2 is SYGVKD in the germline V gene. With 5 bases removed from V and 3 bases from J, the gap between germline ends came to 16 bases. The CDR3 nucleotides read TGTGCCATCAGTCCCCCCGGTAGGGATTACTATGGCTACACCTTC. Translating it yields CAISPPGRDYYGYTF.

The CDR3 DNA reads TGTGCCAGCTCACCAGGGGGGTTAGGCTACGAGCAGTACTTC. Its protein is CASSPGGLGYEQYF. The gene calls are TRBV2 and TRBJ2-7; perhaps TRBD1 as D (7 bases). The V end lost 8 bases, the J end lost 3 bases, and 17 bases lay between the germline ends. Germline CDR1 reads SNHLY; CDR2 reads FYNNEI. The CDR3 runs 14 residues.

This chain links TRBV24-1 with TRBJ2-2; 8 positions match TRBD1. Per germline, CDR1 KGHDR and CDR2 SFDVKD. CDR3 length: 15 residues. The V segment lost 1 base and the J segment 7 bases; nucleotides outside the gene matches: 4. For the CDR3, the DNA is TGTGCCACCAGTGATTTCGGGACAGGTATCGGGGAGCTGTTTTTT. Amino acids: CATSDFGTGIGELFF.

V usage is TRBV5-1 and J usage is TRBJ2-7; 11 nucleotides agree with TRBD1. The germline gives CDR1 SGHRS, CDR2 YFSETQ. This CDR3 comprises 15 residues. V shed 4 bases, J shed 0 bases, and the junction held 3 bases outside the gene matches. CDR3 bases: TGCGCCAGCAGCACCGGGACAGGGGGCTCCTACGAGCAGTACTTC. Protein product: CASSTGTGGSYEQYF.

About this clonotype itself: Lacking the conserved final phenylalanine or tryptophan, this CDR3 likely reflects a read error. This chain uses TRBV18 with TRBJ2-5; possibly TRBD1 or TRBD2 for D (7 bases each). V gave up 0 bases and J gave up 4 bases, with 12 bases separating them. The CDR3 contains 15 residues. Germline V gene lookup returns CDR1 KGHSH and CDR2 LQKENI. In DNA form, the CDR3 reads TGTGCCAGCTCACCACCCAGGGGGGGCTTAGAGACCCAGTACCTC. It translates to CASSPPRGGLETQYL.

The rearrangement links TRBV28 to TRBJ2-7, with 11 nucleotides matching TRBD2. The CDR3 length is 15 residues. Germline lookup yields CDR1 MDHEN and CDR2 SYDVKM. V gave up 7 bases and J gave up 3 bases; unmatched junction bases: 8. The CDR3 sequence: CASKPPGLAVYEQYF. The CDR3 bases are TGTGCCAGCAAACCTCCGGGACTAGCGGTCTACGAGCAGTACTTC. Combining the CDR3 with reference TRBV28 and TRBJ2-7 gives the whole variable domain DVKVTQSSRYLVKRTGEKVFLECVQDMDHENMFWYRQDPGLGLRLIYFSYDVKMKEKGDIPEGYSVSREKKERFSLILESASTNQTSMYLCASKPPGLAVYEQYFGPGTRLTVT.

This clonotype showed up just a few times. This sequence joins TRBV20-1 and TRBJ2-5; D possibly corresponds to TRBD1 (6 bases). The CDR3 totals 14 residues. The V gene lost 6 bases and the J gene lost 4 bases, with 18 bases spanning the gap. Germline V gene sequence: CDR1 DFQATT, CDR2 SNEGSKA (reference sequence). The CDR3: CSAQKRGSVETQYF. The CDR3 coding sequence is TGCAGTGCGCAAAAGAGGGGGAGTGTAGAGACCCAGTACTTC.

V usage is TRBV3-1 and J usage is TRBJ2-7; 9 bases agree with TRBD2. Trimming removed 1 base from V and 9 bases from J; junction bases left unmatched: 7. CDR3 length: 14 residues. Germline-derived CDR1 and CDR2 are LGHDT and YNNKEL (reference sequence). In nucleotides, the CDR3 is TGTGCCAGCAGCCAAGCGCGGGAGGGCCACGTGCAGTACTTC. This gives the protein CASSQAREGHVQYF.

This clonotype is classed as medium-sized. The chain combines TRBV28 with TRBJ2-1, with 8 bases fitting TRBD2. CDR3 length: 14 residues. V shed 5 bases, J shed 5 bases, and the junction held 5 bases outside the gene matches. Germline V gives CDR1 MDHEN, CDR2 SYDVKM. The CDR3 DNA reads TGTGCCAGCAGTCTACTAGCGGTGGACAATGAGCAGTTCTTC. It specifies CASSLLAVDNEQFF. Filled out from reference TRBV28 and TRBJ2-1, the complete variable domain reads DVKVTQSSRYLVKRTGEKVFLECVQDMDHENMFWYRQDPGLGLRLIYFSYDVKMKEKGDIPEGYSVSREKKERFSLILESASTNQTSMYLCASSLLAVDNEQFFGPGTRLTVL.

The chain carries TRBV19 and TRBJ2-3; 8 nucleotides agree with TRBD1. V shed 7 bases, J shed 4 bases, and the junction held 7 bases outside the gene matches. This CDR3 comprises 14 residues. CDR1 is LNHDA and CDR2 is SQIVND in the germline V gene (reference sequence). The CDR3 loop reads CASTLDRDADTQYF. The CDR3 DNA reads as TGTGCCAGTACCCTGGACAGGGACGCAGATACGCAGTATTTT.

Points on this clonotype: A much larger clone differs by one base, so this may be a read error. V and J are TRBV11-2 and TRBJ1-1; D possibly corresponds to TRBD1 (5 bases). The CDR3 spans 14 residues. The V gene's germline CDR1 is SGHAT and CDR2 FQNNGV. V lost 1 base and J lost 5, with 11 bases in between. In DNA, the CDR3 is TGTGCCAGCAGCTTAGGTGGGGCGTTAACTGAAGCTTTCTTT. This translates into CASSLGGALTEAFF.

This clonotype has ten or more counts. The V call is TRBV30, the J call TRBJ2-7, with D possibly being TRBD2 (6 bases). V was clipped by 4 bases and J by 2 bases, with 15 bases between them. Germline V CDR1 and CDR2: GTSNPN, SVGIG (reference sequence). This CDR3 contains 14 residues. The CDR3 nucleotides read TGTGCCTGGATCCCCCGACTAGTTCCCTACGAGCAGTACTTC. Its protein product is CAWIPRLVPYEQYF.

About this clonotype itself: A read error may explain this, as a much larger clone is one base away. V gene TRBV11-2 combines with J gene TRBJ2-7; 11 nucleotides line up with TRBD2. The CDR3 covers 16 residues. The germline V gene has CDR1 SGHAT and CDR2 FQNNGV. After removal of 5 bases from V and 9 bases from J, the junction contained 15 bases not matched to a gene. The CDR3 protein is CASSASFSGRAGGQYF. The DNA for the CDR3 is TGTGCCAGCAGCGCGTCGTTTAGCGGGAGGGCCGGCGGGCAGTACTTC.

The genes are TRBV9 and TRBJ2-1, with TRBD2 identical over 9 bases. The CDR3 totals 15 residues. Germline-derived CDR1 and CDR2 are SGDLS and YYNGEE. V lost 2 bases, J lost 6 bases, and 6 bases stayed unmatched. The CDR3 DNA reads TGTGCCAGCAGCGTTGGAGGCGGGAGGGGCAATGAGCAGTTCTTC. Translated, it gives CASSVGGGRGNEQFF.

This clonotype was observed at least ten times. The CDR3 nucleotides read TGTGCCAGCAGTGCCGTGTGGGACGGGGAGCTGTTTTTT. It encodes CASSAVWDGELFF. The chain joins TRBV2 to TRBJ2-2; D not certain. Germline values: CDR1 SNHLY, CDR2 FYNNEI. V was clipped by 4 bases and J by 7 bases, with 10 bases between them. This CDR3 region has 13 residues.

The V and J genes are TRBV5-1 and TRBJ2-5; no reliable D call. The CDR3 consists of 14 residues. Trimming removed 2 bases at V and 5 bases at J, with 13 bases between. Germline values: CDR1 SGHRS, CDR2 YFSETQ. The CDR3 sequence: CASSLILNLETQYF. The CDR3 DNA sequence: TGCGCCAGCAGCTTAATACTAAATCTTGAGACCCAGTACTTC.

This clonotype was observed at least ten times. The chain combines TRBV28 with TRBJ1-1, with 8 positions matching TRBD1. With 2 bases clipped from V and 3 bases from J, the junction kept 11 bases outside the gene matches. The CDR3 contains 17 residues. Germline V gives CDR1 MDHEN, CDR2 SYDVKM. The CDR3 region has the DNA TGTGCCAGCAGTTTACCAGTATGGGACAGGCGGGACACTGAAGCTTTCTTT. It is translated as CASSLPVWDRRDTEAFF.

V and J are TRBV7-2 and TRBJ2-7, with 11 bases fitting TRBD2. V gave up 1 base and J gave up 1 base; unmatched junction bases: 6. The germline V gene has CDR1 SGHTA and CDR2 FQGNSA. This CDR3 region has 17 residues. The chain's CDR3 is CASSLVGTSGPSYEQYF. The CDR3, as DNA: TGTGCCAGCAGCTTAGTGGGGACTAGCGGCCCATCCTACGAGCAGTACTTC.

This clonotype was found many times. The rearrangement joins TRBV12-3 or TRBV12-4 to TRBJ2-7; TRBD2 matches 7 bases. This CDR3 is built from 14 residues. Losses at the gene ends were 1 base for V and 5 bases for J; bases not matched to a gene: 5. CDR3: CASSLGTGGHEQYF. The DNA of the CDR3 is TGTGCCAGCAGTTTAGGCACGGGAGGCCACGAGCAGTACTTC.

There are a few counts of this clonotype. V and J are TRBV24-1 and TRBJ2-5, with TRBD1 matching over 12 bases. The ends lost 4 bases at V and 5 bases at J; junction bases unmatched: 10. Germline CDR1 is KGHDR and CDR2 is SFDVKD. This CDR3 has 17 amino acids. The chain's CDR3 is CATSESGTGGSRETQYF. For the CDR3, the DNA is TGTGCCACCAGTGAATCCGGGACAGGGGGCTCGAGGGAGACCCAGTACTTC.

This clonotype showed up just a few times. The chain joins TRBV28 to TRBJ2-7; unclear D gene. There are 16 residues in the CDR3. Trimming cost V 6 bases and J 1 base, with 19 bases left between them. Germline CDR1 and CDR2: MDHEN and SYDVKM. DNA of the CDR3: TGTGCCAGCAGACGATTAATCCGGAAAATTTCCTACGAGCAGTACTTC. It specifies CASRRLIRKISYEQYF.

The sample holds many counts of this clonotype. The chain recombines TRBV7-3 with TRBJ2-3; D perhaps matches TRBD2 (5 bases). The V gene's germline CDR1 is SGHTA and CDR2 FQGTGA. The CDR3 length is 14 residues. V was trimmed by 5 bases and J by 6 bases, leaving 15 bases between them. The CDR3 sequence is CASSPGSGSDTQYF. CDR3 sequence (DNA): TGTGCCAGCAGCCCGGGATCGGGATCCGATACGCAGTATTTT. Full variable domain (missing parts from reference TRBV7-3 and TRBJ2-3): GAGVSQTPSNKVTEKGKYVELRCDPISGHTALYWYRQSLGQGPEFLIYFQGTGAADDSGLPNDRFFAVRPEGSVSTLKIQRTERGDSAVYLCASSPGSGSDTQYFGPGTRLTVL.

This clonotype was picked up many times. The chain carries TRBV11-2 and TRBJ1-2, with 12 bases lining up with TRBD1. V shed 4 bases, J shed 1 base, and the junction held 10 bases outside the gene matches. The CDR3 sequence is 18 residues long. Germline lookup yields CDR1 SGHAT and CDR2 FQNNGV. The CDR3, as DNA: TGTGCCAGCAGCTCCCTCCGGGACAGGGGGCAGGTTAACTATGGCTACACCTTC. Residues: CASSSLRDRGQVNYGYTF.

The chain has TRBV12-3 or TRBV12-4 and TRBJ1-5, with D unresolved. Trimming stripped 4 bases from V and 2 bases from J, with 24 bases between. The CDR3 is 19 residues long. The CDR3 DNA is TGTGCCAGCAGTTCCCCCTTCAAAAAAATAGATAGGGGCAATCAGCCCCAGCATTTT. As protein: CASSSPFKKIDRGNQPQHF.

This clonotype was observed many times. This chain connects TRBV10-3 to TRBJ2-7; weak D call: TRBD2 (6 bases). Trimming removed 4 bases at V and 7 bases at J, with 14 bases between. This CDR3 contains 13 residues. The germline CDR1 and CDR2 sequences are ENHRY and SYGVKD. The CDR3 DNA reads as TGTGCCATCAGTGGTCCAGGGCGGGGAGAGCAGTACTTC. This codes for CAISGPGRGEQYF.

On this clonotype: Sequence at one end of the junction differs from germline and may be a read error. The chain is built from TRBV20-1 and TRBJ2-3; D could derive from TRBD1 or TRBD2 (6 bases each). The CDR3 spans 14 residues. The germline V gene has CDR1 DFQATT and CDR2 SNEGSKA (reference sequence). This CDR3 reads CSARDTGATDTRYF. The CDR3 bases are TGCAGTGCTAGAGACACGGGGGCCACAGATACGCGGTATTTT.

The CDR3 nucleotides read TGTGCCAGCAGCCGTCCCGACAGGGAAGAGACCCAGTACTTC. This sequence encodes CASSRPDREETQYF. V gene TRBV12-3 or TRBV12-4 combines with J gene TRBJ2-5; 7 bases are shared with TRBD1. The CDR3 spans 14 residues. Trimming at V came to 6 bases and at J to 3 bases, leaving 7 bases not matched to a gene.

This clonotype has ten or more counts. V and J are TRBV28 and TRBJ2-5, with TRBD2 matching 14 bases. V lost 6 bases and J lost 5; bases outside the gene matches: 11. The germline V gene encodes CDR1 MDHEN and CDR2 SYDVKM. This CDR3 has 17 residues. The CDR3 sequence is CASSLGTSGSPRETQYF. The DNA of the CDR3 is TGTGCCAGCAGCCTAGGGACTAGCGGGAGCCCCCGGGAGACCCAGTACTTC.